This T cell receptor (beta chain) was identified during a study of spatial heterogeneity in lung cancer. Study at large: After resection, follow-up PBMC samples were sequenced when available, at a median of about 26 months later.

A few counts support this clonotype. Antigen specificity is unknown. Using its own MiXCR run on the 5' RACE reads, TCRdb lists one record per CDR3 protein. Of roughly 120,000 distinct CDR3 sequences listed, 10% to 11% were seen once; the top ten hold 20% to 25%. This CDR3 region has 15 residues. In germline, CDR1 is LGHDT, CDR2 YNNKEL (reference sequence). V was trimmed by 4 bases and J by 0 bases, leaving 13 bases between them. General observations from the study: Ubiquitous expanded tumor TCRs appeared in blood more at resection than follow-up.

Indicated time point: blood at routine non-recurrence follow-up after resection. Researchers sequenced whole RNA taken from tumor, nontumor lung or frozen PBMC without sorting. The material sequenced was PBMCs, taken at follow-up. This receptor was obtained from a female donor with early-stage non-small cell lung cancer. The chain recombines TRBV3-1 with TRBJ2-7; possible D gene TRBD1, 6 bases. DNA of the CDR3: TGTGCCAGCAGCCCTGGACAGAGGAGCTCCTACGAGCAGTACTTC. The encoded protein is CASSPGQRSSYEQYF.